Here is one T cell receptor beta chain with its context. Its specificity is unknown. The PCR contained 60 Vbeta and 13 Jbeta primers. Assay used: immunoSEQ multiplex PCR; TCRdb lists only in-frame clones, some missing. The data contain 100,000 or so clones, 65% to 80% of them singletons. Germline CDR1 is LGHNT and CDR2 is FRNRAP. CDR3 length: 15 residues. The ends were cut back, 3 bases at V and 5 bases at J, with 16 bases in the middle. The sample is drawn from a study of cytomegalovirus exposure and HLA in healthy donors. General observations from the study: The authors assumed roughly uniform sequencing depth across donors for presence/absence analyses. Diagnosis of cytomegalovirus status made by the classifier reportedly showed high specificity and sensitivity. Some V segments, including TRBV6-2 and TRBV6-3, were excluded as indistinguishable.

Material for sequencing was PBMCs. The chain couples TRBV12-5 to TRBJ2-5; perhaps TRBD2 as D (6 bases). This receptor was obtained from a woman aged 45-60 years in good health and CMV-seropositive. The CDR3 DNA follows: TGTGCTAGTGGTTTTAGGAGGGCAGTAGGGGAGACCCAGTACTTC. Its protein is CASGFRRAVGETQYF. Together with reference TRBV12-5 and TRBJ2-5, the CDR3 gives the full variable domain: DARVTQTPRHKVTEMGQEVTMRCQPILGHNTVFWYRQTMMQGLELLAYFRNRAPLDDSGMPKDRFSAEMPDATLATLKIQPSEPRDSAVYFCASGFRRAVGETQYFGPGTRLLVL.